Shown below are 16 T cell receptor beta chains from a single sample sequenced in a study of T-cell memory formation after mild COVID-19. TCRdb independently ran MiXCR on the 5' RACE reads; one entry per CDR3 protein. The sample records 290,000 or so distinct CDR3 sequences, approximately 19% being singletons. Material for sequencing was PBMCs or a T cell subset sorted from them (not recorded which). Receptors were obtained from a man aged 18 to 30 who had mild COVID-19 (a few samples of this study predate the infection). Cell type and time point are not known.

This clonotype was observed a handful of times. This chain links TRBV5-6 with TRBJ1-2; the D is unclear. The CDR3 consists of 14 residues. The germline V gene has CDR1 SGHDT and CDR2 YYEEEE. The V end lost 5 bases, the J end lost 8 bases, and 19 bases lay between the germline ends. The CDR3 DNA sequence: TGTGCCAGCAGTCCGATTACGGGGAAGAAGGGCTACACCTTC. Translated, it gives CASSPITGKKGYTF.

This clonotype was counted only a few times. This rearrangement joins TRBV4-1 to TRBJ2-6, with D tentatively TRBD1 (6 bases). The CDR3 has 19 amino acids. The germline V gene has CDR1 MGHRA and CDR2 YSYEKL. V dropped 1 base and J dropped 4 bases, with 20 bases sitting between them. CDR3 sequence: CASSQGQARSPSGANVLTF. In DNA, the CDR3 is TGCGCCAGCAGCCAAGGACAGGCTAGGTCCCCCTCGGGGGCCAACGTCCTGACTTTC.

In its sample, this clonotype was seen a few times. This rearrangement joins TRBV7-2 to TRBJ2-3; the D gene is possibly TRBD2 (5 bases). V was cut by 0 bases and J by 1 base, with 11 bases left in between. The CDR3 sequence is 16 residues long. Germline loops: CDR1 SGHTA, CDR2 FQGNSA. The CDR3 DNA reads TGTGCCAGCAGCTTAGCGGGGAGACTACGCACAGATACGCAGTATTTT. This codes for CASSLAGRLRTDTQYF.

This clonotype was observed a handful of times. For the CDR3, the DNA is TGTGCCAGCCGGAGACTCTATGGCTACACCTTC. The encoded protein is CASRRLYGYTF. The chain uses TRBV6-5 and TRBJ1-2; D gene ambiguous. V lost 8 bases, J lost 4 bases, and 8 bases lay in between. Per the germline V gene, CDR1 is MNHEY and CDR2 is SVGAGI. The CDR3 consists of 11 residues.

The V gene is TRBV6-5, the J gene TRBJ1-6; a possible D gene is TRBD1 (6 bases). The germline CDR1 and CDR2 sequences are MNHEY and SVGAGI. This CDR3 has 14 residues. V was clipped by 5 bases and J by 9 bases, with 14 bases between them. CDR3 sequence (DNA): TGTGCCAGCAGTCGACAGGACTGGATTTCACCCCTCCACTTT. The encoded protein is CASSRQDWISPLHF.

Only a few counts were recorded for this clonotype. J is TRBJ2-1 and V is TRBV4-1; 7 positions agree with TRBD1. V was pared by 0 bases and J by 0 bases, with 5 bases of the junction left unmatched. Germline V gives CDR1 MGHRA, CDR2 YSYEKL. CDR3 length: 17 amino acids. The CDR3 loop reads CASSQDEGASSYNEQFF. The CDR3 nucleotides read TGCGCCAGCAGCCAAGATGAGGGGGCCAGCTCCTACAATGAGCAGTTCTTC.

The genes are TRBV5-1 and TRBJ1-1; D is uncertain. The germline CDR1 and CDR2 sequences are SGHRS and YFSETQ. Trimming took 0 bases from V and 5 from J, leaving 11 bases between them. The CDR3 consists of 14 residues. Here the CDR3 DNA reads TGCGCCAGCAGCTTGGGTGGGAGGAAGACTGAAGCTTTCTTT. Protein product: CASSLGGRKTEAFF.

V usage is TRBV5-1 and J usage is TRBJ1-5; D is ambiguous. This CDR3 spans 14 amino acids. The V end was cut by 4 bases, the J end by 3 bases, with 11 bases between. Per the germline V gene, CDR1 is SGHRS and CDR2 is YFSETQ. In DNA form, the CDR3 reads TGCGCCAGCAGCCCCGGGTCCAACAATCAGCCCCAGCATTTT. The encoded protein is CASSPGSNNQPQHF. The variable domain in full, with the rest retrieved from reference TRBV5-1 and TRBJ1-5, is KAGVTQTPRYLIKTRGQQVTLSCSPISGHRSVSWYQQTPGQGLQFLFEYFSETQRNKGNFPGRFSGRQFSNSRSEMNVSTLELGDSALYLCASSPGSNNQPQHFGDGTRLSIL.

The J gene is TRBJ2-7, the V gene TRBV20-1; D possibly uses TRBD1 or TRBD2 (6 bases each). With 0 bases removed from V and 3 bases from J, the gap between germline ends came to 9 bases. This CDR3 comprises 13 residues. CDR1 and CDR2 (germline): DFQATT, SNEGSKA (reference sequence). The CDR3 bases are TGCAGTGCTAGAGACGAGGGGGGCTACGAGCAGTACGTC. Protein: CSARDEGGYEQYV.

The V gene is TRBV14, the J gene TRBJ2-7; 8 bases fit TRBD2. Germline V gene sequence: CDR1 SGHDN, CDR2 FVKESK. The CDR3 has 15 amino acids. Unmatched junction bases numbered 7, after V lost 4 bases and J lost 2 bases. This CDR3 reads CASSPGGTLPYEQYV. CDR3 in DNA: TGTGCCAGCAGCCCGGGAGGGACACTTCCCTACGAGCAGTACGTC.

This clonotype has a count of ten or more. This chain joins TRBV5-1 and TRBJ1-1; no clear D gene. The CDR3 sequence is 16 residues long. Trimming removed 6 bases from V and 4 bases from J, with 22 bases in between. Germline loops: CDR1 SGHRS, CDR2 YFSETQ. The DNA of the CDR3 is TGCGCCAGCAAGGTGAGGTTGGAAGGCTGGGGCACTGAAGCTTTCTTT. It yields the protein CASKVRLEGWGTEAFF. The variable domain in full, with the rest retrieved from reference TRBV5-1 and TRBJ1-1, is KAGVTQTPRYLIKTRGQQVTLSCSPISGHRSVSWYQQTPGQGLQFLFEYFSETQRNKGNFPGRFSGRQFSNSRSEMNVSTLELGDSALYLCASKVRLEGWGTEAFFGQGTRLTVV.

This clonotype has only a few counts. V usage is TRBV12-3 or TRBV12-4 and J usage is TRBJ2-3; either TRBD1 or TRBD2 may supply D (5 bases each). The CDR3 spans 16 residues. V dropped 5 bases and J dropped 4 bases, with 19 bases sitting between them. The CDR3 DNA is TGTGCCAGCAGTCTCGGAGGTCCAGGGCCGGCAGATACGCAGTATTTT. Translating gives CASSLGGPGPADTQYF.

This clonotype was picked up a small number of times. CDR3 sequence reads: CASSRDTSYEQYV. The DNA of the CDR3 is TGTGCCAGCAGTCGGGACACCTCCTACGAGCAGTACGTC. V usage is TRBV28 and J usage is TRBJ2-7; tentative D call: TRBD1 (6 bases). The CDR3 consists of 13 residues. V dropped 5 bases and J dropped 0 bases, with 8 bases sitting between them. Germline values: CDR1 MDHEN, CDR2 SYDVKM.

This clonotype came up many times. This chain connects TRBV5-1 to TRBJ1-1, with D unresolved. Germline-derived CDR1 and CDR2 are SGHRS and YFSETQ. V dropped 0 bases and J dropped 7 bases, with 7 bases sitting between them. This CDR3 is 12 amino acids long. The CDR3 bases are TGCGCCAGCAGCTTGGTGGCGGATGAAGCTTTCTTT. Its protein is CASSLVADEAFF.

Here the CDR3 reads CASSLVMGSAYNEQFF. The CDR3 DNA sequence: TGTGCCAGCAGCTTAGTGATGGGAAGTGCCTACAATGAGCAGTTCTTC. The gene calls are TRBV7-8 and TRBJ2-1; D gene ambiguous. The V end lost 1 base, the J end lost 2 bases, and 12 bases lay between the germline ends. The germline CDR1 and CDR2 sequences are SGHVS and FQNEAQ. CDR3 length: 16 residues.

The genes are TRBV5-1 and TRBJ2-5; 13 bases line up with TRBD2. CDR3 size: 20 residues. CDR1 is SGHRS and CDR2 is YFSETQ in the germline V gene. The junction had 16 bases not matched to a gene; V was cut back by 5 bases and J by 0 bases. DNA of the CDR3: TGCGCCAGCAGGGCGAAAGAGACTAGCGGGGGGTCATGGTACCAAGAGACCCAGTACTTC. Translating it yields CASRAKETSGGSWYQETQYF.